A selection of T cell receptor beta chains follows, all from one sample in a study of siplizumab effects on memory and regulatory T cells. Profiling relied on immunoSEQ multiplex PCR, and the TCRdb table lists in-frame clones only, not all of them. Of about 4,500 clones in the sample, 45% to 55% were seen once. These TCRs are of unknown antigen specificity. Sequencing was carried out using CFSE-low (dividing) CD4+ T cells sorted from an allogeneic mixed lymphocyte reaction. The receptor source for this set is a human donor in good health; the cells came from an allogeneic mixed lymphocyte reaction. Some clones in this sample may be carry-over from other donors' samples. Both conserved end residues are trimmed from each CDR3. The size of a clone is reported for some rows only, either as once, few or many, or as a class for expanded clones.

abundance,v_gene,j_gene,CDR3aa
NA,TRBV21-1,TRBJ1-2,ASSKGGLRYGYT
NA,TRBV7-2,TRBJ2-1,ASSLVAAYNEQF
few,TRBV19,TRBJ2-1,ASSTWGLAGAAEQF
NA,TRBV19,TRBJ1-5,ASSIGYREWWNQPQH
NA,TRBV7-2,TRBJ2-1,ASSFLVAGLRGAYNEQF
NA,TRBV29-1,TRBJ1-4,SAAKSGVREKLF
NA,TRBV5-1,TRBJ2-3,ASSLVGSTDTQY
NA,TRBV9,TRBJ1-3,ASSVVQGPRNTIY
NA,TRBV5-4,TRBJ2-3,ASSLLQGQGGTQY
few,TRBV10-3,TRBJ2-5,AIRPGLPGAQY
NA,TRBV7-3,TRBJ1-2,ASSGRQGALLYGYT
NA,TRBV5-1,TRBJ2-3,ASSLEGYTDTQY
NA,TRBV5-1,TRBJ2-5,ASSLGRYQESQY
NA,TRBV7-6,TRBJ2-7,ASSLASTFGYEQY
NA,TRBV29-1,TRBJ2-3,SPHPTSGREKRDTQY
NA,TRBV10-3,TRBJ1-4,AIRQTTNEKLF
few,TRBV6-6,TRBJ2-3,ASSYGAGISTDTQY
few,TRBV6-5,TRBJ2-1,ASSARSSYNEQF